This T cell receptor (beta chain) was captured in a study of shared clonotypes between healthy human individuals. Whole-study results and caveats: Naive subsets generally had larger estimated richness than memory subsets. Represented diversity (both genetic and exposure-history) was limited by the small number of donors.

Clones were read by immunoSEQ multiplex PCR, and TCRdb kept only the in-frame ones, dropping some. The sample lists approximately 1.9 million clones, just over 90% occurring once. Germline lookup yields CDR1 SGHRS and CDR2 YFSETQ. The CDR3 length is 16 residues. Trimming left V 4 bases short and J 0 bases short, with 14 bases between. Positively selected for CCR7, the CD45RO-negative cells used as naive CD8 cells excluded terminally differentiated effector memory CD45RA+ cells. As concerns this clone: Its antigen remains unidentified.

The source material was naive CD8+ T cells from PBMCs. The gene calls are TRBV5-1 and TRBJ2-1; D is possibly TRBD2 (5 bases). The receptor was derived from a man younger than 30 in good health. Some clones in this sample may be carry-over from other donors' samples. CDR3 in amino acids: CASSPIARSSYNEQFF. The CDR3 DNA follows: TGCGCCAGCAGCCCTATAGCGAGATCCTCCTACAATGAGCAGTTCTTC. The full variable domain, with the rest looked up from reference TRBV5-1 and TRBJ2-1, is KAGVTQTPRYLIKTRGQQVTLSCSPISGHRSVSWYQQTPGQGLQFLFEYFSETQRNKGNFPGRFSGRQFSNSRSEMNVSTLELGDSALYLCASSPIARSSYNEQFFGPGTRLTVL.